The clone carrying this T cell receptor beta chain showed up just once. The target antigen is unknown. This record belongs to a study of cytomegalovirus exposure and HLA in healthy donors. Study context: Most donors, around 81% of a few hundred genotyped, fell in the Caucasian-associated ancestry cluster.

Amplification used 60 Vbeta primers and 13 Jbeta primers. The protocol was immunoSEQ multiplex PCR, while the TCRdb copy is restricted to in-frame clones and leaves out a portion. The sample carries roughly 150,000 clones, roughly 76% recorded once. Study conclusions and caveats: Upon later analysis, TCR association rates were observed to vary by HLA locus, being highest for DRB1 and lowest for HLA-C.

In germline, CDR1 is LGHNA, CDR2 YSLEER. The CDR3 extends over 13 amino acids. Trimming shortened V by 3 bases and J by 2 bases, and 8 bases separated the two germline ends. The gene calls are TRBV4-3 and TRBJ2-7, with D unclear. The clonotype originates from a male donor in good health and CMV-seronegative. Material: PBMCs. CDR3 coding DNA: TGCGCCAGCAGCCAGGAGCTTACCTACGAGCAGTACTTC. Encoded protein: CASSQELTYEQYF.